The 20 T cell receptor beta chains listed next were all sequenced from one sample in a study of blood T cell repertoires in COVID-19 (TCRdb year 2020). Library method: the immunoSEQ multiplex PCR assay. Held by TCRdb, this immuneACCESS table contains in-frame sequences only and omits some clones. Under half of the omission traces to an unresolved V gene where checked; the cause of the rest is unknown. This sample has about 230,000 clones in its table, and around nine tenths of those were observed once. Of the sample, 2.5% to 3.5% is held by the ten largest clones. Sample: peripheral blood. The receptors shown here come from a woman in her sixties or seventies with acute or convalescent COVID-19.

The chain uses TRBV4-2 and TRBJ2-7, with D perhaps TRBD2 (5 bases). The CDR3 runs to 15 residues. Germline V CDR1 and CDR2: LGHNA, YNFKEQ. With 2 bases removed from V and 0 bases from J, the gap between germline ends came to 11 bases. CDR3 region: CASSQSRGYSYEQYF. CDR3 bases: TGTGCCAGCAGCCAATCGCGAGGGTACTCCTACGAGCAGTACTTC.

CDR3 DNA sequence: TGTGCCAGCTCACCGAGCGCCGGGACAGGGGCTTACGAGCAGTACTTC. This codes for CASSPSAGTGAYEQYF. The rearrangement links TRBV18 to TRBJ2-7; TRBD1 agrees at 10 bases. Germline CDR1 KGHSH, CDR2 LQKENI. The CDR3 length is 16 residues. V shed 3 bases and J 4 bases; nucleotides not matched to a gene: 9.

CDR3 sequence: CASRHRGDSGNTIYF. The CDR3, as DNA: TGTGCCAGCCGTCACCGGGGGGACTCTGGAAACACCATATATTTT. V is TRBV3-1 (or the pseudogene TRBV3-2) and J is TRBJ1-3; possibly TRBD1 for D (5 bases). The V end was cut by 8 bases, the J end by 0 bases, with 14 bases between. This CDR3 contains 15 residues. Germline V CDR1 and CDR2: LGHDT, YNNKEL (reference sequence).

This chain uses TRBV11-2 with TRBJ1-2; tentative D call: TRBD1 (6 bases). The V gene lost 5 bases and the J gene lost 0 bases, with 10 bases spanning the gap. The V gene's germline CDR1 is SGHAT and CDR2 FQNNGV. This CDR3 contains 14 residues. The CDR3 DNA reads as TGTGCCAGCAGCATTGGGACATCTAACTATGGCTACACCTTC. Protein product: CASSIGTSNYGYTF.

For the CDR3, the DNA is TGTGCCAGCAGCCCATCTCGGACTAGCGGGAGCGCGGATACGCAGTATTTT. Translated: CASSPSRTSGSADTQYF. This rearrangement joins TRBV11-2 to TRBJ2-3; 13 bases are a match to TRBD2. Germline V gives CDR1 SGHAT, CDR2 FQNNGV. Germline trimming cut 5 bases from V and 6 bases from J; bases unmatched to any gene: 11. The CDR3 consists of 17 residues.

The V and J genes are TRBV4-3 and TRBJ1-2; 8 nucleotides match TRBD1. Trimming cost V 0 bases and J 2 bases; bases outside gene matches: 2. This CDR3 has 15 residues. CDR1 and CDR2 from the germline V gene are LGHNA and YSLEER. For the CDR3, the DNA is TGCGCCAGCAGCCAAGAGTGGACAGGGAACTATGGCTACACCTTC. Translation gives CASSQEWTGNYGYTF.

The chain has TRBV4-3 and TRBJ1-5; 7 nucleotides align to TRBD1. J lost 4 bases, V lost 0 bases, and 6 bases had no gene match. Germline assignment: CDR1 LGHNA and CDR2 YSLEER. The CDR3 runs 16 residues. In DNA, the CDR3 is TGCGCCAGCAGCCAAGAAACAGGGGTTCCAAATCAGCCCCAGCATTTT. This sequence encodes CASSQETGVPNQPQHF.

This chain links TRBV19 with TRBJ1-1, with D perhaps TRBD1 (5 bases). Germline CDR1 and CDR2: LNHDA and SQIVND (reference sequence). Trimming took off 1 base at V and 2 bases at J, with 11 bases between the two ends. This CDR3 contains 15 residues. The CDR3 loop reads CASSIGTGSNTEAFF. The CDR3 nucleotides read TGTGCCAGTAGTATAGGAACAGGTTCCAACACTGAAGCTTTCTTT.

The V call is TRBV3-1 (or the pseudogene TRBV3-2), the J call TRBJ1-1; 7 nucleotides align to TRBD1. The CDR3 consists of 13 residues. The V segment lost 2 bases and the J segment 5 bases; nucleotides outside the gene matches: 2. Germline values: CDR1 LGHDT, CDR2 YNNKEL (reference sequence). The CDR3 nucleotides are TGTGCCAGCAGCCAAATGACAGGGACTGAAGCTTTCTTT. The encoded protein is CASSQMTGTEAFF.

J is TRBJ1-1 and V is TRBV10-3, with D possibly matching TRBD1 (5 bases). Germline V lookup: CDR1 ENHRY, CDR2 SYGVKD. V was shortened by 9 bases and J by 1 base, with 12 bases between the two germline ends. This CDR3 has 13 amino acids. In DNA, the CDR3 is TGTGCCATGGGGCGGGGCCCGAACACTGAAGCTTTCTTT. Its translation: CAMGRGPNTEAFF.

J is TRBJ1-1 and V is TRBV7-6, with D maybe TRBD1 (5 bases). From germline, CDR1 is SGHVS and CDR2 FNYEAQ. The V end was cut by 6 bases, the J end by 7 bases, with 21 bases between. The length of the CDR3 is 15 residues. The CDR3 region has the DNA TGTGCCAGCAGGCTTAGAGATGCAGGGAATTATGAAGCTTTCTTT. Translating it yields CASRLRDAGNYEAFF.

The chain has TRBV3-1 (or the pseudogene TRBV3-2) and TRBJ2-1; the D gene is possibly TRBD1 (6 bases). V was pared by 2 bases and J by 8 bases, with 13 bases between. Germline V gives CDR1 LGHDT, CDR2 YNNKEL (reference sequence). This CDR3 is built from 14 residues. CDR3 coding DNA: TGTGCCAGCAGCCAAAGGGGGTCTGGCGATGAGCAGTTCTTC. The encoded protein is CASSQRGSGDEQFF.

A single count supports this clone. The genes are TRBV28 and TRBJ1-2; D gene uncertain. Trimming shortened V by 5 bases and J by 4 bases, and 14 bases separated the two germline ends. CDR1 is MDHEN and CDR2 is SYDVKM in the germline V gene. CDR3 size: 14 residues. CDR3 sequence reads: CASSTFQASYGYTF. In DNA form, the CDR3 reads TGTGCCAGCAGTACGTTCCAGGCGAGCTATGGCTACACCTTC.

This clone was detected only a few times. V and J are TRBV5-6 and TRBJ1-5, with TRBD1 matching 8 bases. The CDR3 length is 14 residues. From germline, CDR1 is SGHDT and CDR2 YYEEEE. After removal of 1 base from V and 4 bases from J, the junction contained 1 base not matched to a gene. The chain's CDR3 is CASSLTGGNQPQHF. The DNA for the CDR3 is TGTGCCAGCAGCTTGACAGGGGGGAATCAGCCCCAGCATTTT.

This clone has a handful of counts. The chain combines TRBV18 with TRBJ1-4; a weak D match, TRBD1 (6 bases). The CDR3 covers 17 residues. Germline V gene data show CDR1 as KGHSH and CDR2 as LQKENI. V lost 0 bases to trimming and J lost 1 base, with 12 bases between them. The CDR3 nucleotides read TGTGCCAGCTCACCACCTTCAGGGGAGGGAACTAATGAAAAACTGTTTTTT. Amino acid sequence: CASSPPSGEGTNEKLFF.

The chain couples TRBV21-1 to TRBJ1-3. TRBV21-1 is labeled a pseudogene. This CDR3 has 14 residues. The CDR3 sequence is CASSKEEVRNTIYF. In DNA form, the CDR3 reads TGTGCCAGCAGCAAAGAGGAGGTAAGAAACACCATATATTTT.

The CDR3 reads CASTELDSNTEAFF. CDR3 DNA sequence: TGTGCCAGTACAGAGCTGGATTCGAACACTGAAGCTTTCTTT. The chain uses TRBV18 and TRBJ1-1, with D hard to call. This CDR3 comprises 14 residues. Germline CDR1 KGHSH, CDR2 LQKENI. The V gene lost 9 bases and the J gene lost 1 base, with 15 bases spanning the gap.

The table lists this clone with a count of one. V gene TRBV3-1 (or the pseudogene TRBV3-2) combines with J gene TRBJ2-2; possible D gene TRBD1, 5 bases. CDR3 size: 16 residues. Germline assignment: CDR1 LGHDT and CDR2 YNNKEL (reference sequence). The V gene lost 4 bases and the J gene lost 3 bases, with 15 bases spanning the gap. The CDR3 loop reads CASSPEEGADTGELFF. For the CDR3, the DNA is TGTGCCAGCAGCCCCGAGGAAGGGGCCGACACCGGGGAGCTGTTTTTT.

This clone was observed many times. The chain employs TRBV7-3 and TRBJ2-2; 8 bases are shared with TRBD2. V lost 6 bases to trimming and J lost 4 bases; unmatched junction nucleotides: 7. Germline V gives CDR1 SGHTA, CDR2 FQGTGA. This CDR3 contains 15 residues. CDR3 in amino acids: CASSSRGGRTGELFF. CDR3 nucleotides: TGTGCCAGCAGTTCCCGGGGGGGCCGCACCGGGGAGCTGTTTTTT.

This chain uses TRBV7-9 with TRBJ2-5; 9 bases fit TRBD1. Germline CDR1 is SEHNR and CDR2 is FQNEAQ (reference sequence). The CDR3 is 16 amino acids. V dropped 5 bases and J dropped 3; count of bases not matched to a gene: 10. CDR3 nucleotides: TGTGCCAGCAGCGGGTCGTCCGGGACAGGGAAAGAGACCCAGTACTTC. As protein: CASSGSSGTGKETQYF.